The text below deals with one T cell receptor beta chain. Its specific antigen is unknown. Base qualities are missing; no much larger clone stands one base away. Library method: the immunoSEQ multiplex PCR assay. A mixture of 60 forward primers for TCR Vbeta segments and 13 reverse primers for TCR Jbeta segments was used in the multiplex PCR. Amplification of the CDR3 region of rearranged TCR beta genes was performed with a multiplex PCR assay on genomic DNA. The Illumina HiSeq System was used to sequence the amplified TCR beta libraries as 87-base-pair reads. Turning to the authors' computational methods: A later analysis counted about 82 million unique TCR beta chains across the 700 or so repertoires, and roughly 10 million of these chains were shared by at least two donors. A nearest-neighbor algorithm error-corrected the raw reads and collapsed the reads into unique sequences, merging closely related sequences to remove PCR and sequencing errors. CDR3 sequences were aligned to IMGT reference sequences to assign V, D and J gene segments. Each retained sequence needed at least a six-nucleotide match to both a V gene segment and a J gene segment. A rearrangement counted as productive if the CDR3 had no stop codons and remained in frame with V and J, and every other rearrangement counted as non-productive. Following IMGT convention, CDR3 was defined as the stretch from the second conserved V-encoded cysteine to the conserved J-encoded phenylalanine. The earlier analysis of fewer than 750 of the donors excluded sequences that lacked an unambiguous match to a single V gene segment. An earlier analysis of some 610 of the donors called V segments functional above 56.7% productive rearrangements and segregating when the between-donor standard deviation exceeded 5%. A statistical classification framework was built for diagnosing cytomegalovirus status from the catalog of TCR beta chain sequences. In a later analysis, V and J genes were assigned by comparing TCR nucleotide sequences against IMGT/GENE-DB human TR gene sequences. A later analysis assigned CDR3 sequences and most-parsimonious VDJ recombination scenarios with the TCRdist pipeline. In a later analysis, every TCR beta chain was defined by the combination of its CDR3 amino acid sequence and its V-gene family, and reads without a unique V-gene family were dropped. In a later analysis, 450 to 600 highly shared, low-generation-probability nucleotide sequences were removed to address suspected cross-contamination and a sequencing artifact. In a later analysis, a clonal expansion index for each public chain was calculated from normalized within-repertoire ranks of inferred template counts. A later analysis computed generation probabilities with a VDJ recombination model fitted to out-of-frame rearrangements, and checked the results against IGoR. In a later analysis, TCR-TCR, TCR-HLA and TCR-CMV co-occurrence was scored with hypergeometric tests, and a repertoire-size bias correction was applied to TCR pairs. In a later analysis, false discovery rates were estimated by permuting HLA or CMV assignments 20 times. In a later analysis, co-occurring TCRs were grouped using DBSCAN, and TCRdist sequence similarity was added for clustering within HLA-allele-positive subsets. Repertoires with fewer than 30,000 or more than 120,000 public chains, plus five repertoires with anomalous nucleotide sharing, were excluded from co-occurrence clustering. TCRdb re-hosts the immuneACCESS table, in-frame sequences only. Its copies lack some clones; in the studies checked, an unresolved V gene accounts for under half of them, and the cause for the rest is not known. V and J calls and clone size follow that table, whereas D and trimming were derived from the DNA. The sample yields over 150,000 clones; approximately 90% were counted once. 0.85% of the sample goes to the ten largest clones.

The source of the sample is a study of cytomegalovirus exposure and HLA in healthy donors (dated by TCRdb to about 2017). At the level of the whole study: In an earlier analysis of several hundred of the donors, about 270 Gb of sequence data and approximately 120 million unique TCR beta sequences from about 179 million T cells were reported. About 280 gigabases of sequencing data and tens of millions of unique TCR sequences were included in an early release covering under 650 HLA-typed donors. The genetic ancestry cluster associated with self-reported Caucasian donors included about 84% of the approximately 430 genotyped donors. The aim of the study was to test whether cataloging public T cell receptors could identify signatures of past pathogen exposure. The study profiled the T cell repertoires of 500 to 800 subjects by immunosequencing and related them to cytomegalovirus serostatus. Besides the first cohort of roughly 660 subjects, a separate validation cohort made up of some 110 different subjects was used. To predict cytomegalovirus infection status, the study combined high-throughput TCR immunosequencing, statistical association of individual TCRs with disease status, and machine learning. A later analysis re-analyzed previously published TCR beta repertoires from 660 or so donors and added high-resolution HLA genotyping to study TCR occurrence patterns. The later analysis used no new phenotypic data to find candidate immune exposures, relying instead on TCR beta sequences and their occurrence across donors. An earlier analysis of 587 of the donors applied high-throughput TCR beta sequencing to assess whether each TCR beta V gene segment acted as functional or pseudogenic. Donor age, sex, ethnicity and CMV serostatus were compiled alongside the repertoire data. A later genetic analysis took genome-wide SNP genotypes for about 65% of the roughly 670 donors and used that subset as a discovery cohort. All discovery cohort repertoires had been generated using a single sequencing platform. Class I and class II HLA loci were covered by the typing at four-digit resolution. Typing coverage differed by locus: A, B, C, DRB1 and DQB1 were typed in roughly 629-640 donors, DQA1 in roughly 510, DPA1 in 600 to 610, and DPB1 in 472. Because of strong linkage in the cohort, roughly five DR-DQ haplotypes were treated as single units for association and clustering. Among 300 to 500 genotyped donors of the cohort, an average of approximately 220,000 unique TCR beta nucleotide sequences was sequenced per donor, of which about 20% were non-productive.

As encoded in the germline V gene, CDR1 is MDHEN while CDR2 is SYDVKM. V is clipped by 6 bases and J by 11 bases, and the sequence between their germline boundaries is 7 bases long. The CDR3 measures 9 amino acids from cysteine to phenylalanine. The read is trimmed to its CDR3 DNA, 27 bases read in frame from base 1. In total, approximately 610 healthy bone marrow donors made up the cohort. Cohort members were all nominally healthy when sampled, although unrecorded immune exposures were likely present. The donor was CMV seronegative and was included in the group of 352 seronegative cohort members. A peripheral blood sample was provided by each donor, and peripheral blood mononuclear cells were used for TCR beta sequencing. Genomic DNA extraction from the blood cell samples was performed with the Qiagen DNeasy Blood Extraction Kit. What the work shows at the level of the full study, not this receptor alone: A total of some 180 TCR beta chains were listed by the study as associated with cytomegalovirus. A later genetic analysis associated a missense DCLRE1C variant with V-gene and J-gene trimming of TCR beta chains, and an independent cohort replicated the association. A further reported finding was that TCR beta sequences accurately predicted the HLA-A and HLA-B alleles for most subjects in the first cohort. In a later analysis, most CMV-associated TCR beta chains were found to appear HLA-restricted, with HLA associations seemingly driven largely by CMV exposure. A cluster of highly shared sequence variants was judged likely to represent a technical artifact of the sequencing pipeline. Immune exposure information for the cohort was limited to CMV serostatus. It was suggested by the authors that the approach could potentially be generalized to other disease states and immunological phenotypes. In a later genetic analysis, fewer N-insertions in productive TCRs were reported among donors in an Asian-associated ancestry cluster than the roughly 700-donor mean. When HLA alleles, especially DR and DQ, strongly co-occurred, TCR associations were difficult to assign to individual alleles. In a later analysis, the rate of TCR association differed among HLA loci, with DRB1 alleles having the most associated TCRs and HLA-C alleles having the fewest. A later analysis associated about 16,000 TCR beta sequences with specific HLA alleles at a false discovery rate of 0.05. In a later analysis, several top co-occurrence clusters were reported to appear linked to parvovirus B19, influenza, CMV and Epstein-Barr virus. The classifier was reported to diagnose cytomegalovirus status with high specificity and sensitivity in both the original and validation cohorts. Linkage disequilibrium might explain the correlated functional status among segregating V segments, but an unknown experimental factor could not be excluded. About 17 rarely observed V segments, including chromosome 9 orphons, were excluded from the earlier analysis of about 500 of the donors because counts were too low. In an earlier analysis of roughly 560 of the donors, most TCR beta V segments were observed in productive rearrangements about 87% or about 30% of the time, broadly matching IMGT annotations. Some IMGT-functional V segments, including TRBV6-2 and TRBV6-3, could not be told apart with the 87-base-pair reads, so those segments were excluded. Sequencing depth was assumed to be roughly uniform across donors in the presence/absence analyses, though that assumption may not hold. Because some donors lacked HLA typing at each locus, the association tests relied only on the typed subset. While some public TCRs were present in many individuals, most TCR sequences turned up only very rarely across donors. A later analysis found that HLA-associated TCR beta chains were more clonally expanded and had lower generation probabilities than equally common non-associated chains. In this cohort, only TCR beta chains were sequenced, and detectable features were limited by the absence of alpha or paired-chain data. A few of the identified cytomegalovirus-associated TCR beta chains were confirmed in vitro to be specific for cytomegalovirus antigens.

Sequenced material: PBMCs. This sequence originates from a woman in her twenties or thirties in good health and CMV-seronegative. The chain is made from TRBV28 and TRBJ1-1; possibly the D gene is TRBD1, per 5 matching bases. The bases read TGTGCCAGCAGCCCAGGGGCTTTCTTT. The translation is CASSPGAFF. Here the CDR3 is joined to the reference TRBV28 and TRBJ1-1 genes, and the full variable domain is: DVKVTQSSRYLVKRTGEKVFLECVQDMDHENMFWYRQDPGLGLRLIYFSYDVKMKEKGDIPEGYSVSREKKERFSLILESASTNQTSMYLCASSPGAFFGQGTRLTVV.